Shown below are 3 T cell receptor beta chains from a single sample sequenced in a study of blood T cell repertoires in COVID-19. Profiled with immunoSEQ multiplex PCR; TCRdb holds only in-frame clones, not every one. The table records approximately 33,000 clones, approximately 80% of them present only once. Sequencing input: peripheral blood. These receptors were obtained from a man in his 70s with acute or convalescent COVID-19.

J is TRBJ1-6 and V is TRBV11-3, with 9 bases that match TRBD1. Per germline, CDR1 SGHNT and CDR2 YENEEA. Losses at the gene ends were 4 bases for V and 6 bases for J; bases not matched to a gene: 7. This CDR3 has 16 amino acids. CDR3 region: CASSSPPGQGNSPLHF. CDR3 nucleotide sequence: TGTGCCAGCAGCTCCCCTCCGGGACAGGGTAATTCACCCCTCCACTTT.

The chain employs TRBV3-1 (or the pseudogene TRBV3-2) and TRBJ2-5; no clear D. Germline CDR1 and CDR2: LGHDT and YNNKEL (reference sequence). This CDR3 is built from 19 residues. The ends were cut back, 2 bases at V and 5 bases at J, with 27 bases in the middle. CDR3 nucleotides: TGTGCCAGCAGCCAACTATTCAAGATTTCCGGGTCAGTTTGCGAGACCCAGTACTTC. It yields the protein CASSQLFKISGSVCETQYF.

The chain links TRBV7-2 to TRBJ2-1; TRBD2 matches at 8 bases. V shed 3 bases and J 8 bases; nucleotides not matched to a gene: 3. This CDR3 spans 13 amino acids. Germline CDR1 and CDR2: SGHTA and FQGNSA. Written as DNA, the CDR3 is TGTGCCAGCAGCTTCCAAGCGGGAGATGAGCAGTTCTTC. Protein: CASSFQAGDEQFF. Full variable domain (remainder filled in from reference TRBV7-2 and TRBJ2-1): GAGVSQSPSNKVTEKGKDVELRCDPISGHTALYWYRQSLGQGLEFLIYFQGNSAPDKSGLPSDRFSAERTGGSVSTLTIQRTQQEDSAVYLCASSFQAGDEQFFGPGTRLTVL.